This T cell receptor beta chain was captured by sequencing in a study of human T cells and chemical hapten exposure. From germline, CDR1 is SQVTM and CDR2 ANQGSEA. The CDR3 contains 12 residues. V dropped 7 bases and J dropped 0 bases, with 9 bases sitting between them. Time point here: healthy volunteer bleed at 2 weeks. Total RNA extraction was carried out from unfractionated whole blood. The library attached unique molecular identifiers to individual cDNA molecules. TCRdb reanalysed the RACE reads using MiXCR and keeps one entry per CDR3 protein. Of approximately 97,000 distinct CDR3 sequences in the sample, approximately 9% were seen once.

The sequenced sample was whole blood. The clonotype was recovered from a female donor in good health. Some clones in this sample may be carry-over from other donors' samples. The chain employs TRBV29-1 and TRBJ2-5; D is possibly TRBD1 (6 bases). CDR3 sequence: CSGTDNQETQYF. The CDR3 DNA follows: TGCAGCGGGACAGACAACCAAGAGACCCAGTACTTC.